The present T cell receptor (beta chain) was sequenced within a study of T cells expressing NK-cell markers. Germline assignment: CDR1 SGHRS and CDR2 YFSETQ. The CDR3 consists of 16 residues. On this clonotype: Its antigen is unidentified.

Broader study findings: Roughly 1.0-7.0% of CD8+ T cells in roughly six donors belonged to dominant NKG2C+ clonotypes. Uncertainty persisted over the HCMV specificity of expanded NKG2C+ T cell clones.

Researchers built TCR beta cDNA using 5'RACE template switching with UMIs. TCRdb re-called the 5' RACE reads and shows each CDR3 protein once, DNA omitted. The sample table includes some 460,000 distinct CDR3 sequences. The genes are TRBV5-1 and TRBJ2-5; TCRdb's D call, TRBD2, is unchecked because there is no DNA. The clonotype comes from a woman aged 45-65 years in good health. Sequencing used blood T cells: a sorted CD56 or NKG2C T cell subset, CD4+ or CD8+ T cells, or bulk PBMC T cells (not recorded which). CDR3 sequence: CASSLVPGLAQETQYF.